The 17 T cell receptor beta chains given below trace back to one sample, sequenced in a study of CD8+CD57+ T cells in acquired aplastic anemia. TCR beta VDJ and CDR3 profiling used genomic DNA as template. Using its own MiXCR run on the reads, TCRdb lists one record per CDR3 protein. The sample consists of around 210,000 distinct CDR3 sequences, around three fifths of them appearing once. Those patients picked for sequencing had displayed CD8+CD57+ cell expansion on flow cytometry. Material: sorted CD4+, CD8+, or CD8+CD57+ T cells (not recorded which) from PBMCs. The receptors derive from a human donor with aplastic anemia.

The chain joins TRBV7-9 to TRBJ2-7, with 12 bases identical to TRBD2. V lost 7 bases to trimming and J lost 5 bases; unmatched junction nucleotides: 9. Germline V lookup: CDR1 SEHNR, CDR2 FQNEAQ (reference sequence). There are 15 residues in the CDR3. The CDR3 nucleotides are TGTGCCAGCACCCAGACTAGCGGGAGAACCCACGAGCAGTACTTC. Amino acid sequence: CASTQTSGRTHEQYF.

The chain employs TRBV20-1 and TRBJ2-1; D unresolved. The ends were cut back, 5 bases at V and 7 bases at J, with 18 bases in the middle. This CDR3 has 14 amino acids. CDR1 DFQATT and CDR2 SNEGSKA come from the germline V gene (reference sequence). This CDR3 is CSAQPPGLINEQFF. Written as DNA, the CDR3 is TGCAGTGCTCAGCCCCCCGGGTTGATTAATGAGCAGTTCTTC.

There are many counts of this clonotype. The chain links TRBV20-1 to TRBJ2-7; 9 bases fit TRBD2. The J segment lost 7 bases and the V segment lost 3 bases, leaving 7 bases of the junction unmatched. This CDR3 comprises 13 residues. The germline V gene encodes CDR1 DFQATT and CDR2 SNEGSKA (reference sequence). The CDR3 DNA follows: TGCAGTGCTAGCGAGGGAGCGGGGGGTGAGCAGTACTTC. It encodes CSASEGAGGEQYF.

This chain uses TRBV15 with TRBJ1-3; tentatively, D is TRBD1 (5 bases). Germline V gives CDR1 LNHNV, CDR2 YYDKDF (reference sequence). Trimming removed 5 bases at V and 0 bases at J, with 14 bases between. The CDR3 is 16 residues long. CDR3 protein: CATSPGHRLSGNTIYF. The CDR3 region has the DNA TGTGCCACCAGCCCGGGGCACCGTCTCTCTGGAAACACCATATATTTT.

V usage is TRBV7-2 and J usage is TRBJ2-3; 11 bases align to TRBD2. CDR1 is SGHTA and CDR2 is FQGNSA in the germline V gene. Unmatched junction bases numbered 10, after V lost 6 bases and J lost 8 bases. The CDR3 loop spans 15 amino acids. The CDR3 DNA follows: TGTGCCAGCAGGCCGACTAGCGGGGAGGGAGTTACGCAGTATTTT. Amino acids: CASRPTSGEGVTQYF. The whole variable domain, remainder taken from reference TRBV7-2 and TRBJ2-3, is GAGVSQSPSNKVTEKGKDVELRCDPISGHTALYWYRQSLGQGLEFLIYFQGNSAPDKSGLPSDRFSAERTGGSVSTLTIQRTQQEDSAVYLCASRPTSGEGVTQYFGPGTRLTVL.

The chain has TRBV15 and TRBJ1-6, with a tentative D call TRBD1 (5 bases). V was pared by 0 bases and J by 10 bases, with 7 bases between. This CDR3 spans 13 amino acids. Germline CDR1 and CDR2: LNHNV and YYDKDF (reference sequence). CDR3 bases: TGTGCCACCAGCAGAGACAGGGCCTCACCCCTCCACTTT. Its protein is CATSRDRASPLHF.

This CDR3 reads CASSLQSPLHF. The CDR3 DNA sequence: TGTGCCAGCAGCTTACAATCACCCCTCCACTTT. The V call is TRBV7-9, the J call TRBJ1-6; D remains unclear. The germline gives CDR1 SEHNR, CDR2 FQNEAQ (reference sequence). This CDR3 has 11 amino acids. Trimming pared 2 bases from V and 10 bases from J, leaving 3 bases between.

This clonotype was counted at least ten times. The chain is built from TRBV5-8 and TRBJ1-6; no clear D gene. The CDR3 is 14 amino acids. CDR1 is SGHTS and CDR2 is YDEGEE in the germline V gene. V was trimmed by 4 bases and J by 7 bases, leaving 12 bases between them. The CDR3 loop reads CASSVDEGNSPLHF. DNA for the CDR3: TGTGCCAGCAGCGTCGACGAGGGAAATTCACCCCTCCACTTT.

This chain connects TRBV7-9 to TRBJ1-1; D perhaps matches TRBD1 (5 bases). The CDR3 runs to 14 residues. The germline V gene has CDR1 SEHNR and CDR2 FQNEAQ (reference sequence). The V gene lost 5 bases and the J gene lost 5 bases, with 15 bases spanning the gap. The CDR3 reads CASSRLAGGTEAFF. The CDR3 region has the DNA TGTGCCAGCAGCCGACTAGCGGGGGGTACTGAAGCTTTCTTT.

V is TRBV2 and J is TRBJ2-2, with 9 bases fitting TRBD1. J gave up 2 bases and V 6 bases, and 13 bases lay outside the gene matches. In germline, CDR1 is SNHLY, CDR2 FYNNEI. This CDR3 is built from 18 residues. The CDR3 spells CASRTGTGKSSNTGELFF. CDR3 coding DNA: TGTGCCAGCAGAACCGGGACAGGGAAGTCGAGCAACACCGGGGAGCTGTTTTTT. The whole variable domain, filled in from reference TRBV2 and TRBJ2-2, reads EPEVTQTPSHQVTQMGQEVILRCVPISNHLYFYWYRQILGQKVEFLVSFYNNEISEKSEIFDDQFSVERPDGSNFTLKIRSTKLEDSAMYFCASRTGTGKSSNTGELFFGEGSRLTVL.

The chain is built from TRBV20-1 and TRBJ2-7; D gene unclear. V was cut by 3 bases and J by 2 bases, with 5 bases left in between. This CDR3 comprises 11 residues. CDR1 and CDR2 (germline): DFQATT, SNEGSKA (reference sequence). The CDR3 loop is CSARLPYEQYF. CDR3 sequence (DNA): TGCAGTGCTAGGCTCCCCTACGAGCAGTACTTC.

The rearrangement joins TRBV19 to TRBJ2-7; D is unresolved. Germline loops: CDR1 LNHDA, CDR2 SQIVND (reference sequence). The CDR3 runs to 14 residues. V lost 0 bases, J lost 3 bases, and 9 bases lay in between. The CDR3 DNA is TGTGCCAGTAGTATAGACGAGGATCACTACGAGCAGTACTTC. This sequence encodes CASSIDEDHYEQYF.

Comments on this clonotype: This may arise from a read error, as a much more abundant clone is one base away. The chain has TRBV12-3 or TRBV12-4 and TRBJ2-1; D call uncertain. This CDR3 contains 14 residues. V dropped 8 bases and J dropped 4 bases, with 15 bases sitting between them. The chain's CDR3 is CASGSLGSYNEQFF. The CDR3, as DNA: TGTGCCAGCGGTAGCCTGGGATCATACAATGAGCAGTTCTTC.

The V gene is TRBV7-8, the J gene TRBJ2-7; no definite D call. The DNA end is more similar to TRBJ2-5, so the J call may be wrong. The CDR3 contains 15 residues. Germline V gene lookup returns CDR1 SGHVS and CDR2 FQNEAQ. CDR3 region: CASSLRAGLQETQYF. CDR3 in DNA: TGTGCCAGCAGCTTACGGGCTGGGCTCCAAGAGACCCAGTACTTC.

J is TRBJ1-5 and V is TRBV2, with no clear D. V shed 5 bases and J shed 5 bases, with 7 bases lying between them. Germline-derived CDR1 and CDR2 are SNHLY and FYNNEI. The CDR3 loop spans 12 amino acids. CDR3 protein: CASSPWDQPQHF. In nucleotides, the CDR3 is TGTGCCAGCAGTCCGTGGGATCAGCCCCAGCATTTT.

The chain combines TRBV7-9 with TRBJ2-3; TRBD2 agrees at 11 bases. CDR3 length equals 16 residues. Germline V gives CDR1 SEHNR, CDR2 FQNEAQ (reference sequence). With V trimmed by 2 bases and J by 3 bases, 4 bases remained unmatched. The CDR3 DNA sequence: TGTGCCAGCAGCTTACTGACTAGCGGGAATACAGATACGCAGTATTTT. Translating it yields CASSLLTSGNTDTQYF.

The V gene is TRBV7-3, the J gene TRBJ2-5; D may be TRBD1 or TRBD2 (5 bases each). V was cut by 4 bases and J by 4 bases, with 16 bases left in between. In germline, CDR1 is SGHTA, CDR2 FQGTGA. This CDR3 spans 15 amino acids. The CDR3 spells CASSSAGTRGETQYF. The CDR3, as DNA: TGTGCCAGCAGCTCGGCCGGGACCCGGGGAGAGACCCAGTACTTC.